This section outlines one TCR beta chain sequence together with its context. As yet, its antigen is unknown. TCRdb reprocessed the 5' RACE reads; each CDR3 protein has one entry and no DNA is given. Reported are some 150,000 distinct CDR3 sequences; the ten largest clones contain 2.4%. Donors each contributed one blood sample measuring less than 3 ml. CDR3 length: 14 residues. Germline assignment: CDR1 LNHDA and CDR2 SQIVND (reference sequence). These data originate in a study of monozygotic twins with inflammatory bowel disease. Overall study results and limits: Since immunosuppressive treatments differed, patient repertoires may have gained added variability. A single strong clonotype or signal linked to IBD was not supported.

Sample: blood. This receptor was obtained from a human donor with ulcerative colitis or Crohn's disease, or a healthy co-twin of an affected twin (not recorded which). This chain links TRBV19 with TRBJ2-1. The CDR3 is CASRRNSAVNEQFF.